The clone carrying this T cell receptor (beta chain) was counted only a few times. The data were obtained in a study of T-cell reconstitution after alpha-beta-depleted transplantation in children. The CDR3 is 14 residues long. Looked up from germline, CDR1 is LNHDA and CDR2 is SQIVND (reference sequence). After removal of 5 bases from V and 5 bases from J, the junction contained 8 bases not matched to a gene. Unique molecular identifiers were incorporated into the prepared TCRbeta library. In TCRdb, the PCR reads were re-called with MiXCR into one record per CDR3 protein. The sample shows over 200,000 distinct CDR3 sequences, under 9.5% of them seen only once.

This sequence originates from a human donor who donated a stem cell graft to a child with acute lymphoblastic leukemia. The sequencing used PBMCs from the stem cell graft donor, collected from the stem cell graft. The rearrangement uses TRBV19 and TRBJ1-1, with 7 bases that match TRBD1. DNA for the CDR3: TGTGCCAGTAGTCTAGGGTCAGGGGGAACTGAAGCTTTCTTT. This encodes CASSLGSGGTEAFF.